This T cell receptor beta chain is drawn from a study of T cells in Graves' hyperthyroidism and ophthalmopathy. This clonotype was picked up a small number of times. Deletions cut 3 bases from V and 5 bases from J, with 10 bases between. The germline V gene encodes CDR1 MGHRA and CDR2 YSYEKL. The CDR3 contains 14 residues. Amplified TCR beta CDR3 regions came from RNA transcripts. The HTBI set primed first-round TCR CDR3 RT-PCR. Using its own MiXCR run on the multiplex PCR reads, TCRdb lists one record per CDR3 protein. The repertoire consists of approximately 370,000 distinct CDR3 sequences, with just under 15% occurring once and the leading ten covering over 25%.

The rearrangement uses TRBV4-1 and TRBJ2-2, with unresolved D. Sequences were obtained from blood. This clonotype originated in a woman aged 30 to 39 with Graves' hyperthyroidism. The CDR3 DNA reads TGCGCCAGCAGCCAGATCGAGAGGACCGGGGAGCTGTTTTTT. This codes for CASSQIERTGELFF.